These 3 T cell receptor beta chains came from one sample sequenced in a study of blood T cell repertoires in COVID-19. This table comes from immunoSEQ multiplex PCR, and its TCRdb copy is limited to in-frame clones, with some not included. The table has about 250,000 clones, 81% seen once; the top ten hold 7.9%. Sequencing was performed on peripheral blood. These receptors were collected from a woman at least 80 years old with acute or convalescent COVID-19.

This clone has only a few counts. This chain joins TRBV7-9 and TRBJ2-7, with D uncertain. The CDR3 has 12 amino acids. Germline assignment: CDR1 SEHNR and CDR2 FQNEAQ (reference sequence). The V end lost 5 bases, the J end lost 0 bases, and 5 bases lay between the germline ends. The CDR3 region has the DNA TGTGCCAGCAGCCCCCTCTCCTACGAGCAGTACTTC. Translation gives CASSPLSYEQYF. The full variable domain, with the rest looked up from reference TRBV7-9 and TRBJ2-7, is DTGVSQNPRHKITKRGQNVTFRCDPISEHNRLYWYRQTLGQGPEFLTYFQNEAQLEKSRLLSDRFSAERPKGSFSTLEIQRTEQGDSAMYLCASSPLSYEQYFGPGTRLTVT.

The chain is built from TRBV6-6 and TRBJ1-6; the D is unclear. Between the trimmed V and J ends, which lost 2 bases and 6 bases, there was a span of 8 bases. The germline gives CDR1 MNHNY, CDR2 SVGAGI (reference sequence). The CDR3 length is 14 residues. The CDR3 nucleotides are TGTGCCAGCAGTTACGGGCAGCTTAATTCACCCCTCCACTTT. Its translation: CASSYGQLNSPLHF.

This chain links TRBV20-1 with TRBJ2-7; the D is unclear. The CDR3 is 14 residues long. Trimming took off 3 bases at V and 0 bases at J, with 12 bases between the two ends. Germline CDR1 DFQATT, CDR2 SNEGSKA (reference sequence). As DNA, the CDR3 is TGCAGTGCTAGTCGCGGATTCTTCTCCTACGAGCAGTACTTC. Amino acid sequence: CSASRGFFSYEQYF.